This T cell receptor (beta chain) was retrieved from a study of T cell responses to AZD1222 COVID-19 vaccine. This table comes from immunoSEQ multiplex PCR, and its TCRdb copy is limited to in-frame clones, with some not included. This sample has about 35,000 clones, with around nine tenths found just once. Only a few counts were recorded for this clone. The ends lost 4 bases at V and 0 bases at J; junction bases unmatched: 11. CDR3 length: 17 residues. CDR1 and CDR2 from the germline V gene are LGHNA and YSLEER. This TCR came from an adult in good health. This specimen consisted of peripheral blood, obtained on day 0 of AZD1222 vaccination. This chain links TRBV4-3 with TRBJ1-2; 7 bases align to TRBD1. Here the CDR3 DNA reads TGCGCCAGCAGCCGAGGACAGGCCCAAGTGTCTAACTATGGCTACACCTTC. As protein: CASSRGQAQVSNYGYTF.